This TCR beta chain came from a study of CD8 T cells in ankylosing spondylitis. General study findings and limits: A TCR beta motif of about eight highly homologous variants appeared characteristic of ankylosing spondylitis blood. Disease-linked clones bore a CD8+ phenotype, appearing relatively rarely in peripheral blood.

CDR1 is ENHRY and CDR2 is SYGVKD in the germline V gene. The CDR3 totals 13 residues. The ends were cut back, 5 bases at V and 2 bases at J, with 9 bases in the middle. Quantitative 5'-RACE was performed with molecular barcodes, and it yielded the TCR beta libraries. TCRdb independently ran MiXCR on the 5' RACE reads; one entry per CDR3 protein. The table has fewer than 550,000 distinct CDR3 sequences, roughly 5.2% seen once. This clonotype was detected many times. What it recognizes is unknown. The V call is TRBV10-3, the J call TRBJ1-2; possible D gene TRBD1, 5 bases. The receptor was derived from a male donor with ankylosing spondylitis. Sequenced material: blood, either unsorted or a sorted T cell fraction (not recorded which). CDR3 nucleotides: TGTGCCATCAGTCGGGGGGAGAACTATGGCTACACCTTC. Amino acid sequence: CAISRGENYGYTF.